Listed below are T cell receptor beta chains from one sample, sequenced in a study of blood T cells in healthy people across ages. TCRdb re-called the 5' RACE reads through MiXCR, storing one row per CDR3 protein. The table lists around 820,000 distinct CDR3 sequences, 20% to 25% of them singletons. The sample also formed part of further work on T cells of mothers and their children.

The sample was blood. These TCRs come from a boy younger than 18 in good health. CDR3s include the opening cysteine and the closing phenylalanine or tryptophan. D genes are given only for firm matches. Clone size is shown for a subset of rows, as once, few, many or a class of expanded clone.

clone size	D gene	V gene	J gene	CDR3 DNA	CDR3 protein
few	NA	TRBV4-1	TRBJ2-3	TGCGCCAGCAGCAAAAACCCAGGTTACACAGATACGCAGTATTTT	CASSKNPGYTDTQYF
NA	TRBD1	TRBV27	TRBJ2-1	TGTGCCAGCAGTTTATGGGGACAGGGAGTTGAGCAGTTCTTC	CASSLWGQGVEQFF
few	TRBD1	TRBV15	TRBJ1-6	TGTGCCACCAGCAGAGACCCCGGGACAGCGGGTGCAACCCTCCACTTT	CATSRDPGTAGATLHF
many	TRBD1	TRBV2	TRBJ1-4	TGTGCCAGCAGTTATGGACAGGCAACTAATGAAAAACTGTTTTTT	CASSYGQATNEKLFF
few	NA	TRBV13	TRBJ1-6	TGTGCCAGCAGCTTGAGCAGGGGATCCTATAATTCACCCCTCCACTTT	CASSLSRGSYNSPLHF
NA	TRBD2	TRBV11-2	TRBJ2-1	TGTGCCAGCAGCTTAGATCCTCGACTAGCGGGGTTGACCTACAATGAGCAGTTCTTC	CASSLDPRLAGLTYNEQFF
NA	NA	TRBV4-3	TRBJ1-2	TGCGCCAGCAGCCAAGATTCGCAGGGGCCGACGGAGGGCTACACCTTC	CASSQDSQGPTEGYTF
NA	NA	TRBV20-1	TRBJ2-2	TGCAGTGCTAGTGGTGCGGGACCCGGGGAGCTGTTTTTT	CSASGAGPGELFF
NA	NA	TRBV29-1	TRBJ1-1	TGCAGCGTTATTGAGATTCTTGAGGCGGACACTGAAGCTTTCTTT	CSVIEILEADTEAFF
NA	TRBD1	TRBV29-1	TRBJ1-4	TGCAGCGTTAGCGGGACAGAGCTTAATGAAAAACTGTTTTTT	CSVSGTELNEKLFF
few	NA	TRBV7-3	TRBJ2-7	TGTGCCAGCAGCTTAATGGCGGGGCCCTACGAGCAGTACTTC	CASSLMAGPYEQYF
NA	NA	TRBV28	TRBJ2-7	NA	CASSSSTGGPYEQYF
few	NA	TRBV6-2/TRBV6-3	TRBJ1-5	TGTGCCAGCAGAGACAGAGAACGGTCTCAGCCCCAGCATTTT	CASRDRERSQPQHF
many	NA	TRBV28	TRBJ2-7	TGCGCCAGCAGCTTACAGGGTGGTTCCTACGAGCAGTACTTC	CASSLQGGSYEQYF
NA	TRBD1	TRBV5-1	TRBJ1-4	TGCGCCAGCAGCACGGGACAGACCAATGAAAAACTGTTTTTT	CASSTGQTNEKLFF
few	TRBD2	TRBV7-7	TRBJ2-1	TGTGCTAGCAGCCTTCGATTTCAGGGGGCTAGCGGGAGCTTCAATGAGCAGTTCTTC	CASSLRFQGASGSFNEQFF
NA	TRBD1	TRBV6-5	TRBJ1-2	TGTGCCAGCAGCGAGAACAGGGGCAGGGGCTACACCTTC	CASSENRGRGYTF
NA	NA	TRBV20-1	TRBJ1-1	TGCAGTGCCCCCCGTGACCACGAAGCTTTCTTT	CSAPRDHEAFF
few	TRBD1	TRBV7-2	TRBJ1-4	TGTGCCAGCAGCTTAAACAGGGGAGTAGATGAAAAACTGTTTTTT	CASSLNRGVDEKLFF
NA	TRBD2	TRBV7-8	TRBJ2-5	TGTGCCAGCAGCTTAGATTGGACTAGCAAGACCCAGTACTTC	CASSLDWTSKTQYF
few	TRBD2	TRBV2	TRBJ2-1	TGTGCCAGCAGTGCTTACGGTAGCGGGGGATCGAATGAGCAGTTCTTC	CASSAYGSGGSNEQFF
many	NA	TRBV27	TRBJ1-1	TGTGCCAGCAGCCGCAGGAACACTGAAGCTTTCTTT	CASSRRNTEAFF
NA	NA	TRBV7-9	TRBJ2-5	TGTGCCAGCATGTTGGTACGAGAGACCCAGTACTTC	CASMLVRETQYF
NA	TRBD2	TRBV6-1	TRBJ2-7	TGTGCCAGCAGTGCACAGGTAGCGGGGGTCCTCTACGAGCAATACTTC	CASSAQVAGVLYEQYF
NA	NA	TRBV12-3/TRBV12-4	TRBJ2-5	TGTGCCAGCTCCCCACGGGCGGATCCGGCGGGGTTCTTC	CASSPRADPAGFF
NA	NA	TRBV7-2	TRBJ1-3	TGTGCCAGCAGCTTAGCGCGAACAGGGTCATCCTCTGGAAACACCATATATTTT	CASSLARTGSSSGNTIYF
few	NA	TRBV15	TRBJ2-1	TGTGCCACCAGCAGAGTAGTGGGTGAGCAGTTCTTC	CATSRVVGEQFF
NA	NA	TRBV9	TRBJ1-6	TGTGCCAGCAGCTTCGGGGGTTACTATAATTCACCCCTCCACTTT	CASSFGGYYNSPLHF
NA	NA	TRBV25-1	TRBJ2-3	TGTGCCAGCAGTGAATACACAGATACGCAGTATTTT	CASSEYTDTQYF
NA	NA	TRBV25-1	TRBJ2-7	TGTGCCAGCAGTCCCGAGGGGGGCCGAACCTACGAGCAGTACTTC	CASSPEGGRTYEQYF
few	NA	TRBV28	TRBJ2-7	TGTGCCAGCAGTTCCCGTCCCCTCTACGAGCAGTACTTC	CASSSRPLYEQYF
NA	NA	TRBV4-3	TRBJ1-1	TGCGCCAGCAGCCAAAGCAGCAGGTCCACTGAAGCTTTCTTT	CASSQSSRSTEAFF
few	TRBD2	TRBV4-2	TRBJ2-4	TGTGCCAGCAGCCAAGATGTACTAGCGGGGAACATTCAGTACTTC	CASSQDVLAGNIQYF
NA	TRBD1	TRBV28	TRBJ1-1	TGTGCCAGCAGCGCCGGGACAGGGCCGTTAGAAGCTTTCTTT	CASSAGTGPLEAFF
few	TRBD1	TRBV7-2	TRBJ2-1	TGTGCCAGCAGCCCAAGACAGGGCGGGCAGTTCTTC	CASSPRQGGQFF
NA	NA	TRBV20-1	TRBJ1-1	TGCAGTGCGAGGTTGGACAGCATAAGGACTGAAGCTTTCTTT	CSARLDSIRTEAFF
few	TRBD1	TRBV7-8	TRBJ2-1	TGTGCCAGCAGCCCGACTTACCGGGACAGAAACAATGAGCAGTTCTTC	CASSPTYRDRNNEQFF
few	TRBD1	TRBV28	TRBJ2-7	TGTGCCAGCAGCGCACGGGGGCAGGGGGCTTACGAGCAGTACTTC	CASSARGQGAYEQYF
NA	TRBD1	TRBV6-5	TRBJ1-3	TGTGCCAGCAGTAGGAACAGGGGATCTGGAAACACCATATATTTT	CASSRNRGSGNTIYF
NA	TRBD2	TRBV20-1	TRBJ2-3	TGCAGTGCTAGAGATCCCCGAGCGGGGGGCACAGATACGCAGTATTTT	CSARDPRAGGTDTQYF
NA	NA	TRBV29-1	TRBJ2-2	TGCAGCGTTGAACCGGAGAACGGGGAGCTGTTTTTT	CSVEPENGELFF
NA	NA	TRBV28	TRBJ1-2	TGTGCCAGCAGTTCCCTTCGGGTCCGGGGCTACACCTTC	CASSSLRVRGYTF
few	NA	TRBV5-1	TRBJ2-7	TGCGCCAGCAGCTTGGCCGTGGCAGCCTACGAGCAGTACTTC	CASSLAVAAYEQYF
NA	TRBD2	TRBV5-5	TRBJ2-5	TGTGCCAGCAGCTTAGGGGCTAGCGGGGATGGGGAGACCCAGTACTTC	CASSLGASGDGETQYF
NA	NA	TRBV14	TRBJ2-1	TGTGCCAGCAGCCAGACCAGGATGGCGGGTGAGCAGTTCTTC	CASSQTRMAGEQFF